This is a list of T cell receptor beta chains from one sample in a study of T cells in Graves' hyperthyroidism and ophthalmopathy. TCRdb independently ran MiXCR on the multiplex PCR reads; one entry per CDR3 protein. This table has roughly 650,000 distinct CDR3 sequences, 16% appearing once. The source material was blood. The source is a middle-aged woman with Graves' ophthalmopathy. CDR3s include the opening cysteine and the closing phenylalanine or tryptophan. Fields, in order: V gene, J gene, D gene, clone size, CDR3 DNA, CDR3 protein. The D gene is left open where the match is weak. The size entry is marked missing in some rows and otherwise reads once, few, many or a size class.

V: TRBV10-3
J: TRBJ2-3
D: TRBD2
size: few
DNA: TGTGCCATCAGTGAGGGTCTAGCGGGAGAAACAGATACGCAGTATTTT
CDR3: CAISEGLAGETDTQYF

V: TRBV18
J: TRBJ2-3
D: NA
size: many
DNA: TGTGCCAGCTCACCTGGCTCAGCGGTCAGCACAGATACGCAGTATTTT
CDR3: CASSPGSAVSTDTQYF

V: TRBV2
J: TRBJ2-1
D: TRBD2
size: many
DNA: TGTGCCAACAAACGACTAGCGGGAGACAATGAGCAGTTCTTC
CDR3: CANKRLAGDNEQFF

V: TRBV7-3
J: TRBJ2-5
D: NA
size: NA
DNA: TGTGCCAGCAGCCTCCCGGGACACACCACAAAGCAAGAGACCCAGTACTTC
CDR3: CASSLPGHTTKQETQYF

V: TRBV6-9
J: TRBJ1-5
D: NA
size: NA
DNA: TGTGCCAGCAGTTACGAGACCAATTATCAGCCCCAGCATTTT
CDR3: CASSYETNYQPQHF

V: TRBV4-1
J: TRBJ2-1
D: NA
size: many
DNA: TGCGCCAGCAGCCAACCAGGGCAATCCCTATACAATGAGCAGTTCTTC
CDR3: CASSQPGQSLYNEQFF

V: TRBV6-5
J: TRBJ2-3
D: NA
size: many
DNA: TGTGCCAGCAGTTACTTGGGACATTACACAGATACGCAGTATTTT
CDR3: CASSYLGHYTDTQYF

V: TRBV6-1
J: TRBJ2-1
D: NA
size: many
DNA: TGTGCCAGCAGCAAACTGGGGGGGCGCAATGAGCAGTTCTTC
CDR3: CASSKLGGRNEQFF

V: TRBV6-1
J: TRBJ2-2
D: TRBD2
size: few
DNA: TGTGCCAGCACCTGGACTAGCGGGGGGGACGCGAACACCGGGGAGCTGTTTTTT
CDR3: CASTWTSGGDANTGELFF

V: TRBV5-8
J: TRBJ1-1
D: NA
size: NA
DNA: TGTGCCAGCAGGGCCAGGGGCGCGGCAGCTGAAGCTTTCTTT
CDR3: CASRARGAAAEAFF

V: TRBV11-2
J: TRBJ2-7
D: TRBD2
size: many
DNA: TGTGCCAGCAGCCACGTATGGACTAGCGGGGGGATAGAGCAGTACTTC
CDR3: CASSHVWTSGGIEQYF

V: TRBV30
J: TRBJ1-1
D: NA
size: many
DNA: TGTGCCTGGAGGGTTTACACTGAAGCTTTCTTT
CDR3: CAWRVYTEAFF

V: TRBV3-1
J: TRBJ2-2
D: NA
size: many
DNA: TGTGCCAGCAGCCATAACGCCGGGGAGCTGTTTTTT
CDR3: CASSHNAGELFF

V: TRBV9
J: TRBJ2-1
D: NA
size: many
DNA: TGTGCCAGCAGCGTAGGGTGGACATCCTACAATGAGCAGTTCTTC
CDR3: CASSVGWTSYNEQFF

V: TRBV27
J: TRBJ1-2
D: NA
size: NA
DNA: TGTGCCAGCAGCCCCTGGGCCAATAGAGACTATGGCTACAACTTC
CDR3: CASSPWANRDYGYNF

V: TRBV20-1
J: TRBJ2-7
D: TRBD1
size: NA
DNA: TGCAGTGCTTACCGGGACAGTACCTACGAGCAGTACTTC
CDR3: CSAYRDSTYEQYF

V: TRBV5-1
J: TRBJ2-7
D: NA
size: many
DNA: TGCGCCAGCAGCTCGGACAGACCCTACGAGCAGTACTTC
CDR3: CASSSDRPYEQYF

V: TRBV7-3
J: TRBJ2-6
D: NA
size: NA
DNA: TGTGCCAGCAGCATGGGCCCTCCGGGGGCCAACGTCCTGACTTTC
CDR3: CASSMGPPGANVLTF

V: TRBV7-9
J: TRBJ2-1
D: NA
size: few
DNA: TGTGCCAGCAGCCGACCGGGACTTACCTACAATGAGCAGTTCTTC
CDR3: CASSRPGLTYNEQFF

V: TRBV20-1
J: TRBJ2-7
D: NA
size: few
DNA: TGCAGTGCCCAGGCCGCCTACGAGCAGTACTTC
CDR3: CSAQAAYEQYF

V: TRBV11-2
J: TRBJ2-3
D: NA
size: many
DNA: TGTGCCAGCAGCTTCACCCGGGGGAGCACAGATACGCAGTATTTT
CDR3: CASSFTRGSTDTQYF

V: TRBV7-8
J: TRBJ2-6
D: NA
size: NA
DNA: TGTGCCAGCAGCTTAGTGGATTTCTCTGGGGCCAACGTCCTGACTTTC
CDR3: CASSLVDFSGANVLTF

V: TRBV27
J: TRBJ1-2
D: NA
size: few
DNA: TGTGCCAGTCTACTCAGGGCGGGGGTCGGTGGCTACACCTTC
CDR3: CASLLRAGVGGYTF

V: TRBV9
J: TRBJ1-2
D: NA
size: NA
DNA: TGTGCCAGCAGCGTCGCAGGGTTTGGCTACACCTTC
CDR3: CASSVAGFGYTF

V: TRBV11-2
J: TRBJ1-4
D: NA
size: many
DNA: TGTGCCAGCAGCTTAGAGGCGGATGAAAAACTGTTTTTT
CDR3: CASSLEADEKLFF

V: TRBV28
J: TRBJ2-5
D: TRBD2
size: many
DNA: TGTGCCAGCAGTTTCGGGACTAGCGGACAAGAGACCCAGTACTTC
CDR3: CASSFGTSGQETQYF

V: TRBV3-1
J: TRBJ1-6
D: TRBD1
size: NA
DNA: TGTGCCAGCAGCCATCGACAGGGAGAGGGTTCACCCCTCCACTTT
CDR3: CASSHRQGEGSPLHF

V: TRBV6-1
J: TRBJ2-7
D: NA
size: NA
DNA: TGTGCCAGCAGTCCCCCGGGCAGGGGCGACTACGAGCAGTACTTC
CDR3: CASSPPGRGDYEQYF

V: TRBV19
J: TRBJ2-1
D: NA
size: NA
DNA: TGTGCCAGTAGTATTGGGGGTGCCAATGAGCAGTTCTTC
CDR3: CASSIGGANEQFF

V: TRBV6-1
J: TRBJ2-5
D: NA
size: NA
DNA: TGTGCCAGCAGTCTCTACAGGGACCAAGAGACCCAGTACTTC
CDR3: CASSLYRDQETQYF

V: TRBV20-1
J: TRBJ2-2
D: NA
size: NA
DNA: TGCAGTGCGTCGGGTCATAGCACCGGGGAGCTGTTTTTT
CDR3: CSASGHSTGELFF

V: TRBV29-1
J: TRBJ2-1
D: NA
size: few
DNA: TGCAGCGTTGGGGGGGACTCCAGCTCCTACAATGAGCAGTTCTTC
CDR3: CSVGGDSSSYNEQFF

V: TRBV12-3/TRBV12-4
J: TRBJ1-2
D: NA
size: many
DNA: TGTGCCAGCACCGAGGACAGATCGAATGGCTACACCTTC
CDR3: CASTEDRSNGYTF

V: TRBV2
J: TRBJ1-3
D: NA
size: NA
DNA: TGTGCCAGCAACGGACCGACATCTGGAAACACCATATATTTT
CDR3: CASNGPTSGNTIYF

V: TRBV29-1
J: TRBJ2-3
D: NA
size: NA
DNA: TGCAGCGTTGAAGTCGTGTGGGGATACGGTACAGATACGCAGTATTTT
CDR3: CSVEVVWGYGTDTQYF

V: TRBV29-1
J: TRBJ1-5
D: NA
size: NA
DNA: TGCAGCGTTATCGACGGCAGCAATCAGCCCCAGCATTTT
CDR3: CSVIDGSNQPQHF

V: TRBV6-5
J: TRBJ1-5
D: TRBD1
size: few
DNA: TGTGCCAGCAGTTACTCGGACAGGAATCAGCCCCAGCATTTT
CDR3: CASSYSDRNQPQHF

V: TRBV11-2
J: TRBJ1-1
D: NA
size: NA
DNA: TGTGCCAGCAGCTCCTCCTGGCTAAACACTGAAGCTTTCTTT
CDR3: CASSSSWLNTEAFF

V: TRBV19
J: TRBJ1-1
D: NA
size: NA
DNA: TGTGCCAGTAGTCCGCGGGGAGTTAATATGAACACTGAAGCTTTCTTT
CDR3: CASSPRGVNMNTEAFF

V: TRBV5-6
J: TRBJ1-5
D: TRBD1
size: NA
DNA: TGTGCCAGTAACGTGGGGACAGGGAGCAATCAGCCCCAGCATTTT
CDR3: CASNVGTGSNQPQHF

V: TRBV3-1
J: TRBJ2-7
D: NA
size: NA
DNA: TGTGCCAGCAGCCAGGGGAGAGTGGGGGAGCAGTACTTC
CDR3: CASSQGRVGEQYF

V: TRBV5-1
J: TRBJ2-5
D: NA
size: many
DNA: TGCGCCAGCACGGAACCCCCGGGGGAAGAGACCCAGTACTTC
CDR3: CASTEPPGEETQYF

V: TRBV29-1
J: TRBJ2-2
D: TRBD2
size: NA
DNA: TGCAGCGTTGAAGCGGGGAGGGACACCGGGGAGCTGTTTTTT
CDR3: CSVEAGRDTGELFF

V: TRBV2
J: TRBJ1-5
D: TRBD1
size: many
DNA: TGTGCCAGCAGTGAAATCGGACAGGGGGCTAATCAGCCCCAGCATTTT
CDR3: CASSEIGQGANQPQHF

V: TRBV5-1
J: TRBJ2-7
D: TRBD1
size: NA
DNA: TGCGCCAGCAGCCGGTTGACAGGGGGCGCCGACGAGCAGTACTTC
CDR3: CASSRLTGGADEQYF

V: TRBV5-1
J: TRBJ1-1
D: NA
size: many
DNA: TGCGCCAGCAGCTTGCCAGCTATGAACACTGAAGCTTTCTTT
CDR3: CASSLPAMNTEAFF

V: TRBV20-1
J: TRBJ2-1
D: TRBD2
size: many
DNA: TGCAGTACTTATCGGGGGGGAGGGCGTATCGGTGAGCAGTTCTTC
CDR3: CSTYRGGGRIGEQFF